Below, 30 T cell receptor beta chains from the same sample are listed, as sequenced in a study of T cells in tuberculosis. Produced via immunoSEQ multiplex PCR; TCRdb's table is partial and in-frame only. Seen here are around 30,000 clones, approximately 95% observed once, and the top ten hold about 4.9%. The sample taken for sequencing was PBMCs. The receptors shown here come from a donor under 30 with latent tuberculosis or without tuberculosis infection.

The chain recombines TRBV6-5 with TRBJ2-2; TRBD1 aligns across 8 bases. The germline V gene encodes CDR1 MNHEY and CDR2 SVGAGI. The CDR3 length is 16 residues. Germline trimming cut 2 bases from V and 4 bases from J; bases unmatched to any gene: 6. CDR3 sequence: CASSYGQGASTGELFF. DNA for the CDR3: TGTGCCAGCAGTTACGGCCAGGGGGCCTCCACCGGGGAGCTGTTTTTT.

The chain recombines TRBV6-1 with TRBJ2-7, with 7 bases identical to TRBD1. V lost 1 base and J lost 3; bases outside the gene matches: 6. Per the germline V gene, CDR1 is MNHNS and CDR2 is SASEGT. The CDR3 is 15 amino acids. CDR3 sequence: CASSEGTGNGYEQYF. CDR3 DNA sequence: TGTGCCAGCAGTGAAGGGACAGGCAACGGCTACGAGCAGTACTTC.

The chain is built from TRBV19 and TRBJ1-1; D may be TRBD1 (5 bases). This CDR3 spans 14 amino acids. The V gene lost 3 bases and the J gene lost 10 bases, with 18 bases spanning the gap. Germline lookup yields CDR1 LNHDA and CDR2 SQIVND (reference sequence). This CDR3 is CASSIYGQGGRAFF. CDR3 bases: TGTGCCAGTAGTATTTACGGTCAGGGTGGCCGAGCTTTCTTT. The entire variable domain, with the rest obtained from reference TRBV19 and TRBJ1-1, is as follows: DGGITQSPKYLFRKEGQNVTLSCEQNLNHDAMYWYRQDPGQGLRLIYYSQIVNDFQKGDIAEGYSVSREKKESFPLTVTSAQKNPTAFYLCASSIYGQGGRAFFGQGTRLTVV.

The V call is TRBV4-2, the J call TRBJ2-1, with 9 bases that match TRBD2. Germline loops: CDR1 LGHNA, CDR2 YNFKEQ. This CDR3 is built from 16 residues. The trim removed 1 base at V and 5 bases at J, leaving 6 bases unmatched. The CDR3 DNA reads TGTGCCAGCAGCCAAGTAGGGCGGGGGGGTAACAATGAGCAGTTCTTC. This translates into CASSQVGRGGNNEQFF.

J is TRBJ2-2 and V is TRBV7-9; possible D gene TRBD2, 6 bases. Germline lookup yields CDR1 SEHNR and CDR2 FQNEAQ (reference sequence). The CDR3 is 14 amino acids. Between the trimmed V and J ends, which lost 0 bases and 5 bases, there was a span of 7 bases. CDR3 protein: CASSLAAGTGELFF. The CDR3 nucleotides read TGTGCCAGCAGCTTAGCGGCGGGAACCGGGGAGCTGTTTTTT.

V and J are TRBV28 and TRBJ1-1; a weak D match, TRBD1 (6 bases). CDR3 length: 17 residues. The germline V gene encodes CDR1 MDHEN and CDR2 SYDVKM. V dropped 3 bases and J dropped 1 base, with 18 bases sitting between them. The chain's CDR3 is CASSFPGHPGQNTEAFF. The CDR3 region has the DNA TGTGCCAGCAGTTTCCCGGGACATCCTGGCCAGAACACTGAAGCTTTCTTT.

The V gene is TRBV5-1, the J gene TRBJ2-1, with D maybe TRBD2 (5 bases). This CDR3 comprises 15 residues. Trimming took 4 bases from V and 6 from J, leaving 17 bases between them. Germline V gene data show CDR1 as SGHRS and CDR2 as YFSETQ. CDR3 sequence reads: CASSPGSGNRNEQFF. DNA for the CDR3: TGCGCCAGCAGCCCGGGGTCGGGGAATCGCAATGAGCAGTTCTTC.

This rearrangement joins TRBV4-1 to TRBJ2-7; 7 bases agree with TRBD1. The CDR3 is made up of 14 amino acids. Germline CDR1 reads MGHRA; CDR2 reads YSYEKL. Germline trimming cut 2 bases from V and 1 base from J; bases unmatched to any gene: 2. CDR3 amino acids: CASSQRQGSYEQYF. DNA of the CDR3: TGCGCCAGCAGCCAACGACAGGGTTCCTACGAGCAGTACTTC.

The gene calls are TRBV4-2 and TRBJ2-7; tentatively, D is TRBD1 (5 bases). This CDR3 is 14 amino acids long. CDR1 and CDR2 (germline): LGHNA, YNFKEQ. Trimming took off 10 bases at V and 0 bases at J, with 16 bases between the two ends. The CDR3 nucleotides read TGTGCCACTTCCTGGGGCATTGGCTCCTACGAGCAGTACTTC. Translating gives CATSWGIGSYEQYF.

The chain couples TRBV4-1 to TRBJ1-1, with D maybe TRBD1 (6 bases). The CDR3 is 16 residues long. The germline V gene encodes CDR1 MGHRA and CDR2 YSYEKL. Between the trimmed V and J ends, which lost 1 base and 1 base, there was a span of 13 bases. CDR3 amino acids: CASSQVGRTENTEAFF. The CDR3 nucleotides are TGCGCCAGCAGCCAAGTCGGCCGGACAGAGAACACTGAAGCTTTCTTT.

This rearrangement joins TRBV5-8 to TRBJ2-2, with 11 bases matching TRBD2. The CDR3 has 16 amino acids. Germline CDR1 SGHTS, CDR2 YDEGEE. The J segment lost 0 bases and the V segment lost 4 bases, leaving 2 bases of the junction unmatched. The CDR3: CASSVGLAANTGELFF. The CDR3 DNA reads TGTGCCAGCAGCGTGGGACTAGCGGCGAACACCGGGGAGCTGTTTTTT.

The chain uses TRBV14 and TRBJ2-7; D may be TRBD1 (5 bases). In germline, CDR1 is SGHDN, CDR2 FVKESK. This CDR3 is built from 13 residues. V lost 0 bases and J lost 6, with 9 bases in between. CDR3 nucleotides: TGTGCCAGCAGCCAAGATATAGGGGCCGAGCAGTACTTC. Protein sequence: CASSQDIGAEQYF. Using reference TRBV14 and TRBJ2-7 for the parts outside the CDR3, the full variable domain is EAGVTQFPSHSVIEKGQTVTLRCDPISGHDNLYWYRRVMGKEIKFLLHFVKESKQDESGMPNNRFLAERTGGTYSTLKVQPAELEDSGVYFCASSQDIGAEQYFGPGTRLTVT.

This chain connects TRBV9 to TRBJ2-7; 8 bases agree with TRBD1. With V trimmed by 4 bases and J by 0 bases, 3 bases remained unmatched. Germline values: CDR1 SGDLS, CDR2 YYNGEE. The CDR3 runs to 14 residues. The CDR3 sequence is CASSRDRGSYEQYF. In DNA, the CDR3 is TGTGCCAGCAGCCGCGACAGGGGCTCCTACGAGCAGTACTTC.

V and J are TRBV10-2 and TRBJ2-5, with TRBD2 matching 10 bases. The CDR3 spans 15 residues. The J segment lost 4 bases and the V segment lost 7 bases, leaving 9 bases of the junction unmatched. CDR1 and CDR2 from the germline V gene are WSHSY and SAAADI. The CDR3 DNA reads TGCGCCAGCACTCCATCTAGCGGGAGTGGAGAGACCCAGTACTTC. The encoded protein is CASTPSSGSGETQYF.

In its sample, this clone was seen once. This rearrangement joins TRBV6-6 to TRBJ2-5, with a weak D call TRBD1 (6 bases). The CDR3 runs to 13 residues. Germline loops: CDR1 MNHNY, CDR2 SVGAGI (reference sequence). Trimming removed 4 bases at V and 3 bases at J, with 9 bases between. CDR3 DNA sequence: TGTGCCAGCAGTTGGACAGAAAAAGAGACCCAGTACTTC. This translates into CASSWTEKETQYF.

This CDR3 reads CASSPRQAGGTDTQYF. Written as DNA, the CDR3 is TGTGCCAGCAGCCCACGTCAAGCGGGGGGTACCGATACGCAGTATTTT. The rearrangement joins TRBV9 to TRBJ2-3, with 9 bases lining up with TRBD2. With V trimmed by 4 bases and J by 6 bases, 12 bases remained unmatched. CDR1 SGDLS and CDR2 YYNGEE come from the germline V gene. The CDR3 loop spans 16 amino acids.

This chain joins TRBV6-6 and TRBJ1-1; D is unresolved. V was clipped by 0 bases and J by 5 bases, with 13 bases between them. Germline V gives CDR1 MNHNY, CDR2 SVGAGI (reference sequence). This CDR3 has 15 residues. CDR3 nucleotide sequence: TGTGCCAGCAGTTACTCGATTTTATCGAGGACTGAAGCTTTCTTT. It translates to CASSYSILSRTEAFF.

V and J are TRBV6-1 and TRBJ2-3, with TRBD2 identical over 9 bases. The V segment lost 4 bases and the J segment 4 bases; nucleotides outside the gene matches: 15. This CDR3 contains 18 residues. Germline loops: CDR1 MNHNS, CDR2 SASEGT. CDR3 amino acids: CASSGRAPGLAGSDTQYF. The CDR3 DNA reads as TGTGCCAGCAGTGGTAGGGCCCCGGGACTAGCCGGTTCAGATACGCAGTATTTT.

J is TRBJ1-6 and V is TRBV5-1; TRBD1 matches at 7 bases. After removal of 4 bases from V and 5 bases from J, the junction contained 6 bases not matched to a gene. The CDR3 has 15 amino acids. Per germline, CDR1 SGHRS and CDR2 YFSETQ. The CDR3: CASSLFGTDNSPLHF. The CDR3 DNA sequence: TGCGCCAGCAGCCTGTTCGGGACAGATAATTCACCCCTCCACTTT. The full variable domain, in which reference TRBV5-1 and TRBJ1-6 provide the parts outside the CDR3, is KAGVTQTPRYLIKTRGQQVTLSCSPISGHRSVSWYQQTPGQGLQFLFEYFSETQRNKGNFPGRFSGRQFSNSRSEMNVSTLELGDSALYLCASSLFGTDNSPLHFGNGTRLTVT.

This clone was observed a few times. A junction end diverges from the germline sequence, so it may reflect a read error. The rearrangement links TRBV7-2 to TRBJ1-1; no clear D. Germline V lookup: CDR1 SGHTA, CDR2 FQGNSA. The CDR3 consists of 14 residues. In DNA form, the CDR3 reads TGTGCCAGCAGCTTAATCGGCGGTGAGAAGAGGCATGTTTTT. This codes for CASSLIGGEKRHVF.

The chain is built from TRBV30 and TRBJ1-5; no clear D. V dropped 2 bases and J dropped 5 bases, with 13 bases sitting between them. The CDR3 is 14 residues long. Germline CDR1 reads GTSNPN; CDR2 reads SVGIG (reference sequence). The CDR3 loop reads CAWSWSGSDQPQHF. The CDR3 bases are TGTGCCTGGAGTTGGTCAGGTTCCGATCAGCCCCAGCATTTT.

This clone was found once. CDR3 loop: CASSLLVTGELFF. In nucleotides, the CDR3 is TGTGCCAGCAGCCTACTAGTAACCGGGGAGCTGTTTTTT. The gene calls are TRBV27 and TRBJ2-2; the D gene is possibly TRBD2 (5 bases). This CDR3 region has 13 residues. CDR1 and CDR2 (germline): MNHEY, SMNVEV (reference sequence). V gave up 6 bases and J gave up 5 bases, with 10 bases separating them.

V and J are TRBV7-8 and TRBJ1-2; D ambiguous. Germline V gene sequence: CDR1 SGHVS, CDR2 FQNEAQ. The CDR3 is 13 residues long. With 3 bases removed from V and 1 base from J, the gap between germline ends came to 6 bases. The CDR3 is CASSLVVNYGYTF. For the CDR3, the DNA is TGTGCCAGCAGCTTGGTAGTTAACTATGGCTACACCTTC.

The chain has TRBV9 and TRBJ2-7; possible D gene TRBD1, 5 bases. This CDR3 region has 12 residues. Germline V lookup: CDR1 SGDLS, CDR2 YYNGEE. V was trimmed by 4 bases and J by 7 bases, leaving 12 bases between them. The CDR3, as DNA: TGTGCCAGCAGCATTACCCCAGGGGAGCAGTACTTC. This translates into CASSITPGEQYF.

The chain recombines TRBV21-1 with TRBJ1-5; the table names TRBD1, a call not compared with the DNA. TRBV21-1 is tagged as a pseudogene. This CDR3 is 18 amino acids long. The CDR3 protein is CASRYPSGLPSNNQPQHF. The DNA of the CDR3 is TGTGCCAGCAGATACCCCTCAGGGCTGCCCTCAAATAATCAGCCCCAGCATTTT.

The CDR3 bases are TGCGCCAGCAGCCAAGGGGGACAGGTCGCAACTAATGAAAAACTGTTTTTT. Translating gives CASSQGGQVATNEKLFF. V and J are TRBV4-3 and TRBJ1-4; 8 bases are a match to TRBD1. This CDR3 region has 17 residues. Germline CDR1 is LGHNA and CDR2 is YSLEER. V lost 1 base and J lost 0; bases outside the gene matches: 4.

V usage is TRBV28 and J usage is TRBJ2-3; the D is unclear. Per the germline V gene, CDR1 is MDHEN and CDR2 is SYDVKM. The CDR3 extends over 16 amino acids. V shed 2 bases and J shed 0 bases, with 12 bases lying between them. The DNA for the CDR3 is TGTGCCAGCAGTTTAATCGGTTCAACTAGCACAGATACGCAGTATTTT. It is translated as CASSLIGSTSTDTQYF.

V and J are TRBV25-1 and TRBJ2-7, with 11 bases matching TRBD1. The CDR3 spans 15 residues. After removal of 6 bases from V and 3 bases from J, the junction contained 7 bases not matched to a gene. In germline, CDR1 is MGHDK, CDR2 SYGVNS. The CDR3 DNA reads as TGTGCCAGCAGCCTACCGGGACAGGGGGTCTACGAGCAGTACTTC. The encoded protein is CASSLPGQGVYEQYF.

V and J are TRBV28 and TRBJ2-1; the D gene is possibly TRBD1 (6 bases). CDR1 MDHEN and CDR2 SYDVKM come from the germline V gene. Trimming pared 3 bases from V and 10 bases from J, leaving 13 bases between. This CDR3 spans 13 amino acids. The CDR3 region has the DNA TGTGCCAGCAGTTTGGGAAGAGACAGGGAGCAGTTCTTC. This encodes CASSLGRDREQFF. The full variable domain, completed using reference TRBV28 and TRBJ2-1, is DVKVTQSSRYLVKRTGEKVFLECVQDMDHENMFWYRQDPGLGLRLIYFSYDVKMKEKGDIPEGYSVSREKKERFSLILESASTNQTSMYLCASSLGRDREQFFGPGTRLTVL.

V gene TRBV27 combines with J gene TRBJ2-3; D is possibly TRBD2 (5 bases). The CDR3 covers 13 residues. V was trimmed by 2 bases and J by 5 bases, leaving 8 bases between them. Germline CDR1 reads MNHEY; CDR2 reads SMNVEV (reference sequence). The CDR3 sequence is CASSLGLRDTQYF. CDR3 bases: TGTGCCAGCAGTTTAGGACTCAGAGATACGCAGTATTTT.